This T cell receptor (beta chain) was identified in a study of T-cell reconstitution after alpha-beta-depleted transplantation in children. Germline CDR1 and CDR2: LGHNA and YSLEER. V lost 4 bases to trimming and J lost 5 bases, with 21 bases between them. This CDR3 spans 16 amino acids. Unique molecular identifiers were incorporated during preparation of the TCRbeta library. TCRdb re-analysed the PCR reads in MiXCR, keeping a single row per CDR3 protein. Here the sample spans roughly 590,000 distinct CDR3 sequences, approximately 17% being singletons. The rearrangement uses TRBV4-3 and TRBJ2-7; a possible D gene is TRBD1 (6 bases). The sample consisted of PBMCs from the stem cell graft donor, taken from the stem cell graft. This clonotype was obtained from a human donor who donated a stem cell graft to a child with acute myeloid leukemia. The CDR3 region has the DNA TGCGCCAGCAGCCCCAGGCCGGGACAAGGAAGGGACGAGCAGTACTTC. This encodes CASSPRPGQGRDEQYF.